This passage covers 27 T cell receptor beta chains from one sample sequenced in a study of blood T cell repertoires in COVID-19. Assay used: immunoSEQ multiplex PCR; TCRdb lists only in-frame clones, some missing. The sample holds 130,000 to 150,000 clones, 85% seen once. The sample comprised PBMCs or T cells enriched from blood (not recorded which). All receptors come from a woman in her thirties or forties who had recovered from COVID-19.

V is TRBV2 and J is TRBJ1-1; no clear D gene. The CDR3 has 13 residues. V shed 5 bases and J shed 3 bases, with 10 bases lying between them. Germline values: CDR1 SNHLY, CDR2 FYNNEI. The CDR3 sequence: CASSNTRDTEAFF. The CDR3 coding sequence is TGTGCCAGCAGTAATACCCGGGACACTGAAGCTTTCTTT.

The chain recombines TRBV18 with TRBJ2-3; D perhaps matches TRBD2 (6 bases). Between the trimmed V and J ends, which lost 1 base and 6 bases, there was a span of 20 bases. This CDR3 contains 17 residues. Germline loops: CDR1 KGHSH, CDR2 LQKENI. CDR3 DNA: TGTGCCAGCTCACCACGCCCCGGGACTCACCGGGGGGATACGCAGTATTTT. Its protein is CASSPRPGTHRGDTQYF.

A single count supports this clone. The genes are TRBV24-1 and TRBJ2-7, with a weak D call TRBD2 (6 bases). Germline-derived CDR1 and CDR2 are KGHDR and SFDVKD. This CDR3 is built from 12 residues. The ends were cut back, 5 bases at V and 6 bases at J, with 10 bases in the middle. In DNA, the CDR3 is TGTGCCACCAGTGGTAGGGACTGCGAGCAGTACTTC. Its translation is CATSGRDCEQYF.

V is TRBV5-4 and J is TRBJ2-3; D gene ambiguous. This CDR3 spans 15 amino acids. The germline gives CDR1 SGHNT, CDR2 YYREEE (reference sequence). Deletions cut 0 bases from V and 0 bases from J, with 8 bases between. CDR3 nucleotide sequence: TGTGCCAGCAGCTTGGCGAGCGCGAGCACAGATACGCAGTATTTT. Its protein is CASSLASASTDTQYF. The full variable domain, rest sourced from reference TRBV5-4 and TRBJ2-3, is ETGVTQSPTHLIKTRGQQVTLRCSSQSGHNTVSWYQQALGQGPQFIFQYYREEENGRGNFPPRFSGLQFPNYSSELNVNALELDDSALYLCASSLASASTDTQYFGPGTRLTVL.

The rearrangement joins TRBV3-1 (or the pseudogene TRBV3-2) to TRBJ1-1, with TRBD1 identical over 8 bases. CDR1 is LGHDT, CDR2 YNNKEL, per germline (reference sequence). V dropped 0 bases and J dropped 2; count of bases not matched to a gene: 14. The CDR3 length is 19 residues. The CDR3 region has the DNA TGTGCCAGCAGCCAAGACTGGAGGGTCAGGGGGCTGCCCAACACTGAAGCTTTCTTT. This gives the protein CASSQDWRVRGLPNTEAFF.

The gene calls are TRBV5-1 and TRBJ2-7; a possible D gene is TRBD1 (5 bases). The ends were cut back, 0 bases at V and 7 bases at J, with 14 bases in the middle. CDR1 is SGHRS and CDR2 is YFSETQ in the germline V gene. The CDR3 is made up of 14 amino acids. The CDR3 loop is CASSLGQTLGEQYF. The CDR3 bases are TGCGCCAGCAGCTTGGGACAGACCTTGGGGGAGCAGTACTTC.

In DNA, the CDR3 is TGTGCCAGCAGTGAAGCAGGAGCGAAAGGCTACACCTTC. It yields the protein CASSEAGAKGYTF. This chain links TRBV6-1 with TRBJ1-2, with D hard to call. V shed 0 bases and J shed 8 bases, with 10 bases lying between them. Germline V CDR1 and CDR2: MNHNS, SASEGT. This CDR3 region has 13 residues.

The genes are TRBV3-1 (or the pseudogene TRBV3-2) and TRBJ1-3; D remains unclear. Germline CDR1 LGHDT, CDR2 YNNKEL (reference sequence). V dropped 4 bases and J dropped 8 bases, with 9 bases sitting between them. This CDR3 is built from 12 residues. The DNA of the CDR3 is TGTGCCAGCAGCCCCGGGATAGACACCATATATTTT. Translated, it gives CASSPGIDTIYF.

The chain links TRBV15 to TRBJ2-2; 7 bases align to TRBD2. Germline values: CDR1 LNHNV, CDR2 YYDKDF (reference sequence). Losses at the gene ends were 0 bases for V and 4 bases for J; bases not matched to a gene: 11. There are 18 residues in the CDR3. This CDR3 is CATSREKVGGYGTGELFF. Written as DNA, the CDR3 is TGTGCCACCAGCAGAGAGAAAGTGGGGGGGTACGGCACCGGGGAGCTGTTTTTT.

The chain is built from TRBV12-3 or TRBV12-4 and TRBJ2-2; D call uncertain. With 5 bases removed from V and 4 bases from J, the gap between germline ends came to 5 bases. The CDR3 sequence is 12 residues long. CDR3 sequence reads: CASSPGTGELFF. The CDR3 DNA reads as TGTGCCAGCAGTCCCGGCACCGGGGAGCTGTTTTTT.

CDR3 sequence reads: CASSPLGTGNQPQHF. The CDR3 region has the DNA TGTGCCAGCTCACCCTTGGGGACAGGTAATCAGCCCCAGCATTTT. The chain employs TRBV18 and TRBJ1-5, with 8 bases aligning to TRBD1. The CDR3 is 15 residues long. After removal of 3 bases from V and 4 bases from J, the junction contained 5 bases not matched to a gene. Germline V gives CDR1 KGHSH, CDR2 LQKENI. Drawing the rest from reference TRBV18 and TRBJ1-5, the complete variable domain is NAGVMQNPRHLVRRRGQEARLRCSPMKGHSHVYWYRQLPEEGLKFMVYLQKENIIDESGMPKERFSAEFPKEGPSILRIQQVVRGDSAAYFCASSPLGTGNQPQHFGDGTRLSIL.

The rearrangement links TRBV11-2 to TRBJ2-3; 7 positions agree with TRBD2. The CDR3 is 14 amino acids. The germline gives CDR1 SGHAT, CDR2 FQNNGV. The V gene end was trimmed by 3 bases and the J gene end by 4 bases; junction bases not matched to a gene: 4. The CDR3 reads CASSFNAGADTQYF. DNA for the CDR3: TGTGCCAGCAGCTTTAACGCGGGGGCAGATACGCAGTATTTT.

The chain uses TRBV5-6 and TRBJ2-7; TRBD1 is a possible D gene (5 bases). This CDR3 has 13 amino acids. V lost 0 bases and J lost 6, with 10 bases in between. In germline, CDR1 is SGHDT, CDR2 YYEEEE. The CDR3 nucleotides read TGTGCCAGCAGCTTGGGCGTGGGGCTCGAGCAGTACTTC. Translation gives CASSLGVGLEQYF.

The sample holds a few counts of this clone. The rearrangement links TRBV3-1 (or the pseudogene TRBV3-2) to TRBJ1-6; 9 bases match TRBD1. Germline V gives CDR1 LGHDT, CDR2 YNNKEL (reference sequence). The junction had 6 bases not matched to a gene; V was cut back by 4 bases and J by 5 bases. This CDR3 has 16 residues. The CDR3 nucleotides are TGTGCCAGCAGCCTTCGGGGACAGGGTAATAATTCACCCCTCCACTTT. Its protein product is CASSLRGQGNNSPLHF.

V usage is TRBV5-1 and J usage is TRBJ2-5; 8 bases fit TRBD1. Unmatched junction bases numbered 14, after V lost 6 bases and J lost 4 bases. Germline V CDR1 and CDR2: SGHRS, YFSETQ. The CDR3 covers 16 residues. CDR3 loop: CASTPGVGQGAETQYF. The CDR3 region has the DNA TGCGCCAGCACCCCGGGTGTCGGCCAGGGGGCAGAGACCCAGTACTTC. The full variable domain, rest sourced from reference TRBV5-1 and TRBJ2-5, is KAGVTQTPRYLIKTRGQQVTLSCSPISGHRSVSWYQQTPGQGLQFLFEYFSETQRNKGNFPGRFSGRQFSNSRSEMNVSTLELGDSALYLCASTPGVGQGAETQYFGPGTRLLVL.

J is TRBJ1-1 and V is TRBV7-2; 7 bases align to TRBD1. J lost 4 bases, V lost 5 bases, and 7 bases had no gene match. The length of the CDR3 is 14 residues. Germline CDR1 and CDR2: SGHTA and FQGNSA. The CDR3 loop is CASSRDQGGTEAFF. CDR3 sequence (DNA): TGTGCCAGCAGCCGCGACCAGGGGGGCACTGAAGCTTTCTTT.

This chain connects TRBV19 to TRBJ1-1; 7 bases agree with TRBD1. Germline trimming cut 6 bases from V and 2 bases from J; bases unmatched to any gene: 3. Germline V gives CDR1 LNHDA, CDR2 SQIVND (reference sequence). The CDR3 runs 13 residues. The CDR3 DNA sequence: TGTGCCAGTAGCCGACAGGGAAACACTGAAGCTTTCTTT. Its protein product is CASSRQGNTEAFF.

The chain is built from TRBV7-2 and TRBJ2-1, with a possible D match to TRBD2 (7 bases). Looked up from germline, CDR1 is SGHTA and CDR2 is FQGNSA. The CDR3 is 16 amino acids. V was clipped by 0 bases and J by 7 bases, with 16 bases between them. The CDR3 region is CASSLARGGARNEQFF. The DNA for the CDR3 is TGTGCCAGCAGCTTAGCGCGAGGGGGGGCACGGAATGAGCAGTTCTTC.

V gene TRBV5-1 combines with J gene TRBJ2-1; D is perhaps TRBD2 (5 bases). The CDR3 runs 22 residues. Per germline, CDR1 SGHRS and CDR2 YFSETQ. Trimming stripped 6 bases from V and 5 bases from J, with 39 bases between. The CDR3 DNA follows: TGCGCCAGCATTCCCCCTTCCGAACGCGGGCCCCATCCGGGAATCAGTAACAATGAGCAGTTCTTC. The encoded protein is CASIPPSERGPHPGISNNEQFF.

The chain links TRBV27 to TRBJ1-5; a possible D gene is TRBD1 (5 bases). Per germline, CDR1 MNHEY and CDR2 SMNVEV (reference sequence). V was cut by 2 bases and J by 4 bases, with 9 bases left in between. This CDR3 contains 14 residues. The DNA of the CDR3 is TGTGCCAGCAGTTTAGTAGGGGCTAATCAGCCCCAGCATTTT. Protein sequence: CASSLVGANQPQHF.

In its sample, this clone was seen a few times. The J gene is TRBJ2-1, the V gene TRBV19; D is perhaps TRBD2 (6 bases). Trimming shortened V by 9 bases and J by 2 bases, and 17 bases separated the two germline ends. Looked up from germline, CDR1 is LNHDA and CDR2 is SQIVND (reference sequence). There are 15 residues in the CDR3. The CDR3 loop is CASSEGQGAYNEQFF. The CDR3, as DNA: TGTGCCAGCTCGGAGGGTCAGGGAGCCTACAATGAGCAGTTCTTC.

This chain joins TRBV7-8 and TRBJ2-3; 7 bases align to TRBD2. Trimming took 0 bases from V and 4 from J; bases not matched to a gene: 16. Germline-derived CDR1 and CDR2 are SGHVS and FQNEAQ. The CDR3 totals 19 residues. The chain's CDR3 is CASSLARAQRLAVADTQYF. The CDR3 DNA follows: TGTGCCAGCAGCTTAGCGCGTGCCCAAAGGCTAGCGGTTGCAGATACGCAGTATTTT.

This chain joins TRBV6-5 and TRBJ1-1, with D uncertain. The CDR3 consists of 13 residues. Per the germline V gene, CDR1 is MNHEY and CDR2 is SVGAGI. V was clipped by 8 bases and J by 3 bases, with 13 bases between them. CDR3 in DNA: TGTGCCAGCTCCAAGGAGACGGACACTGAAGCTTTCTTT. This translates into CASSKETDTEAFF.

The chain is built from TRBV7-8 and TRBJ2-7, with D possibly TRBD1 on 5 matching bases. Trimming left V 1 base short and J 5 bases short, with 12 bases between. CDR1 is SGHVS, CDR2 FQNEAQ, per germline. The CDR3 runs 14 residues. The CDR3 loop reads CASSLDRYRNEQYF. CDR3 in DNA: TGTGCCAGCAGCTTAGACAGGTACAGGAACGAGCAGTACTTC.

This clone occurred once. V usage is TRBV18 and J usage is TRBJ1-2; no reliable D call. The V and J ends lost 3 bases and 5 bases respectively, with 10 bases between them. The CDR3 covers 13 residues. The V gene's germline CDR1 is KGHSH and CDR2 LQKENI. The CDR3 DNA reads as TGTGCCAGCTCACCTAACACAGATTATGGCTACACCTTC. As protein: CASSPNTDYGYTF.

CDR3 amino acids: CASSSPNQPQHF. The CDR3 nucleotides are TGTGCCAGCAGTTCCCCTAATCAGCCCCAGCATTTT. The chain recombines TRBV27 with TRBJ1-5; D is ambiguous. Trimming left V 4 bases short and J 4 bases short, with 5 bases between. CDR3 length equals 12 residues. The germline gives CDR1 MNHEY, CDR2 SMNVEV (reference sequence).

The CDR3, as DNA: TGCGCCAGCAGCACCCGACTAGCGGGGGGGTACACAGATACGCAGTATTTT. This encodes CASSTRLAGGYTDTQYF. V is TRBV5-1 and J is TRBJ2-3; 14 positions match TRBD2. The CDR3 runs 17 residues. V trimming: 4 bases; J trimming: 2 bases; junction bases outside the gene matches: 6. The germline gives CDR1 SGHRS, CDR2 YFSETQ.